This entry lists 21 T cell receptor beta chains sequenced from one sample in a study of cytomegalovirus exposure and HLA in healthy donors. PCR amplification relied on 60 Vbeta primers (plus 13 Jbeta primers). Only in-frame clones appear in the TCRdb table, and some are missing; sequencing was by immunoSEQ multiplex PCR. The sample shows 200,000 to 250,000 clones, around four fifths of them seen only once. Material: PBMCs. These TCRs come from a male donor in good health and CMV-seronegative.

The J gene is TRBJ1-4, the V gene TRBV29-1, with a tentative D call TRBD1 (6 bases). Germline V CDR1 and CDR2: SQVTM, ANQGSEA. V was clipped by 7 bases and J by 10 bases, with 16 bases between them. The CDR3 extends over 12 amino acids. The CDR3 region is CSGGERGGKLFF. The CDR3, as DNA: TGCAGCGGGGGGGAGAGGGGGGGAAAACTGTTTTTT.

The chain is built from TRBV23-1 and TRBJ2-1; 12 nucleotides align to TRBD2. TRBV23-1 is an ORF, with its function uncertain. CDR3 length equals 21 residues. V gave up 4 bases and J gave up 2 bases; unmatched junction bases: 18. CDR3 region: CASSLTGTGKTSGSPYNEQFF. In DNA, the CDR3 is TGCGCCAGCAGTCTCACCGGGACAGGAAAGACTAGCGGGAGTCCCTACAATGAGCAGTTCTTC.

The CDR3 nucleotides read TGTGCCAGCAGCAAATACGTGGTAGTGTTACAGCGGGACTCCTACGAGCAGTACTTC. This translates into CASSKYVVVLQRDSYEQYF. The J gene is TRBJ2-7, the V gene TRBV21-1; the table assigns TRBD2, which was not confirmed against the DNA. TRBV21-1 is labeled a pseudogene. This CDR3 has 19 amino acids.

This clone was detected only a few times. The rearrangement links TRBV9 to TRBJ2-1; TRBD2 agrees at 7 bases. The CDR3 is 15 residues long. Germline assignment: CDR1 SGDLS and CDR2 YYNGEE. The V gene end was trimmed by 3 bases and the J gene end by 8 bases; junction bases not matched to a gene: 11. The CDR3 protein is CASSAVGGSTYEQFF. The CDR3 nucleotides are TGTGCCAGCAGCGCCGTTGGCGGGAGTACATATGAGCAGTTCTTC.

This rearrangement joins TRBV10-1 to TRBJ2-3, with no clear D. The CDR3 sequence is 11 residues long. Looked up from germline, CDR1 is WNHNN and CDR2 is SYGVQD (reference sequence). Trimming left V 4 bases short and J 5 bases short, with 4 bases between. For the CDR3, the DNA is TGCGCCAGCAGTGCATTAGATACGCAGTATTTT. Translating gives CASSALDTQYF.

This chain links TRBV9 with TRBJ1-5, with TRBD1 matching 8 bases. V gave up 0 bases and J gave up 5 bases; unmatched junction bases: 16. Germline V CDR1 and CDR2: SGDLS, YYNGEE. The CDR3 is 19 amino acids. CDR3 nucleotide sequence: TGTGCCAGCAGCGTAGACTACCCCTACCGGGACAGGACTCATCAGCCCCAGCATTTT. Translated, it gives CASSVDYPYRDRTHQPQHF.

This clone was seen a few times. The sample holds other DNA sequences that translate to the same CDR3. The CDR3 sequence: CASSEGTGGQPQHF. CDR3 sequence (DNA): TGTGCCAGCAGTGAAGGGACAGGGGGTCAGCCCCAGCATTTT. The genes are TRBV2 and TRBJ1-5; 10 bases match TRBD1. CDR1 is SNHLY and CDR2 is FYNNEI in the germline V gene. The CDR3 loop spans 14 amino acids. The V and J ends lost 1 base and 6 bases, in that order; junction bases with no gene match: 0.

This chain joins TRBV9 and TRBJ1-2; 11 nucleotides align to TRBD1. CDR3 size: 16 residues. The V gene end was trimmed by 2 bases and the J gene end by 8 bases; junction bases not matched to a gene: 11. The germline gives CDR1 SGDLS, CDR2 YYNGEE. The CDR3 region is CASSVGQGALTEGYTF. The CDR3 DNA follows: TGTGCCAGCAGCGTCGGACAGGGGGCGTTAACAGAGGGCTACACCTTC.

This CDR3 reads CASSGASLSYEQYF. The DNA for the CDR3 is TGTGCCAGCAGTGGGGCTAGCCTATCCTACGAGCAGTACTTC. The genes are TRBV6-1 and TRBJ2-7; tentatively, D is TRBD2 (5 bases). The germline V and J ends were trimmed by 4 bases and 1 base, with 11 bases remaining between them. CDR1 and CDR2 from the germline V gene are MNHNS and SASEGT. This CDR3 comprises 14 residues.

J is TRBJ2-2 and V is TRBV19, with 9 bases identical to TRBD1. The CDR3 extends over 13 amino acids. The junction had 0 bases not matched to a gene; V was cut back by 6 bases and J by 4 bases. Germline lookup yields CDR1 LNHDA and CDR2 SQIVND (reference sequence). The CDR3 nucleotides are TGTGCCAGTAGGACAGGGGGCACCGGGGAGCTGTTTTTT. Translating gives CASRTGGTGELFF.

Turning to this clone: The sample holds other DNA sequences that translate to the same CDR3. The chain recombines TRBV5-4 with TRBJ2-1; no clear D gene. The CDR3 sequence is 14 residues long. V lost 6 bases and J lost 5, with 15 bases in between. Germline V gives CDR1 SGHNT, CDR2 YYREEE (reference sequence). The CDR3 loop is CASTRRDGDNEQFF. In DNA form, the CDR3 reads TGTGCCAGCACCCGGAGAGACGGAGACAATGAGCAGTTCTTC.

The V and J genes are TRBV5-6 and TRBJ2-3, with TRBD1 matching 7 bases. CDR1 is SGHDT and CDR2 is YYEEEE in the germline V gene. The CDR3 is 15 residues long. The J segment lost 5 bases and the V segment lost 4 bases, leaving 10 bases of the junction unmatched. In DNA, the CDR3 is TGTGCCAGCAGCCTAGGGGGCCTCGGCCTAGATACGCAGTATTTT. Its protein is CASSLGGLGLDTQYF.

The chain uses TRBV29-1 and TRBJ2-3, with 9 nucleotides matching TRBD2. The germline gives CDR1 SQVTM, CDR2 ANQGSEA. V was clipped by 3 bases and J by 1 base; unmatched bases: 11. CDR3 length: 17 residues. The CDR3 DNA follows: TGCAGCGTTGACCTGATGGTAGCGGGAGTCCGCACAGATACGCAGTATTTT. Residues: CSVDLMVAGVRTDTQYF.

The CDR3 here is CASSPLAGEDLGDTQYF. The CDR3 coding sequence is TGTGCCAGCAGCCCGTTAGCGGGAGAGGATCTGGGAGATACGCAGTATTTT. This chain connects TRBV4-2 to TRBJ2-3; 9 nucleotides line up with TRBD2. Germline V gene lookup returns CDR1 LGHNA and CDR2 YNFKEQ. V was clipped by 4 bases and J by 5 bases; unmatched bases: 13. The CDR3 runs 17 residues.

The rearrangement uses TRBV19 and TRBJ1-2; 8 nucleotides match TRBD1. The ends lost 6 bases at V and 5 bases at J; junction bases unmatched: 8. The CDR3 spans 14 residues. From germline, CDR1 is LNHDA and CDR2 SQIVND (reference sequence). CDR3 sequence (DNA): TGTGCCAGTAGAGACAGGGGCCATGGGTATGGCTACACCTTC. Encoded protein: CASRDRGHGYGYTF.

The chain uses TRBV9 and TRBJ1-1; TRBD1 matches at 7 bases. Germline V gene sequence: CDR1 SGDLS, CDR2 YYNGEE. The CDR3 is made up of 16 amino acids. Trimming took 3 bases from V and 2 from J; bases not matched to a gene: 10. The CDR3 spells CASSDQGGFGNTEAFF. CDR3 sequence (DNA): TGTGCCAGCAGCGATCAAGGGGGCTTTGGTAACACTGAAGCTTTCTTT. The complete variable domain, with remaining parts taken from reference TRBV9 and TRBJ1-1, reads DSGVTQTPKHLITATGQRVTLRCSPRSGDLSVYWYQQSLDQGLQFLIQYYNGEERAKGNILERFSAQQFPDLHSELNLSSLELGDSALYFCASSDQGGFGNTEAFFGQGTRLTVV.

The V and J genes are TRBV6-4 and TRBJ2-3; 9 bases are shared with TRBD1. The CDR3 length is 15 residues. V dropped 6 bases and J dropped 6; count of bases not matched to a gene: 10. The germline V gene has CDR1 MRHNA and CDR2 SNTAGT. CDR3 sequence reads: CASREQGAITDTQYF. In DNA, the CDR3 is TGTGCCAGCAGGGAACAGGGGGCTATAACGGATACGCAGTATTTT.

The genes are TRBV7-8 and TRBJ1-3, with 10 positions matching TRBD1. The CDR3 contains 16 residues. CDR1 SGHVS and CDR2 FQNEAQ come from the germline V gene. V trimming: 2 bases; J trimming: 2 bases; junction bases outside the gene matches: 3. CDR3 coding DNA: TGTGCCAGCAGCTTACTTGGGACAGGGGCTGGAAACACCATATATTTT. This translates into CASSLLGTGAGNTIYF.

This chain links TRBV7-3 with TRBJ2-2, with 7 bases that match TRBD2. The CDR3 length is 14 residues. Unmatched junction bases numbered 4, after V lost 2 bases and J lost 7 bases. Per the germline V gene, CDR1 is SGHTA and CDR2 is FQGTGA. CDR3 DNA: TGTGCCAGCAGCTTAGCGGGAGTTAGCGGGGAGCTGTTTTTT. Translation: CASSLAGVSGELFF.

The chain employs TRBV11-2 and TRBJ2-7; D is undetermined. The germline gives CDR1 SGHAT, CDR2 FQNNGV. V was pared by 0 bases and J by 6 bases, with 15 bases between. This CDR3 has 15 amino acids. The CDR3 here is CASSLDLSRRSEQYF. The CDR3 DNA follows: TGTGCCAGCAGCTTAGATCTCAGCCGGCGGAGCGAGCAGTACTTC.

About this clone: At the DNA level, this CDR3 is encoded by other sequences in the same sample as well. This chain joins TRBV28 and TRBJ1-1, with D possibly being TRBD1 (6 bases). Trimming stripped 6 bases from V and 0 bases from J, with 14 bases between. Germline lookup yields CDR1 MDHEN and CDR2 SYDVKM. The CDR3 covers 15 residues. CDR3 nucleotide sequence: TGTGCCAGCAGCGGACAGATTCTGATGAACACTGAAGCTTTCTTT. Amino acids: CASSGQILMNTEAFF.